This TCR beta chain came from a study of shared clonotypes between healthy human individuals. Whole-study findings and limits: Shared clonotypes across all four donors exceeded non-shared ones in generation probability.

About this clone itself: Its specificity is not known.

The repertoire was sequenced with immunoSEQ multiplex PCR; TCRdb's copy has only in-frame clones and lacks some. The top ten hold more than 0.12% of the sample, which has about 2.4 million clones, 85% to 95% seen once. Germline V gene lookup returns CDR1 SGHKS and CDR2 YYEKEE (reference sequence). The CDR3 totals 14 residues. V lost 5 bases to trimming and J lost 3 bases, with 11 bases between them. Sequencing was performed on naive CD4+ T cells sorted from blood. This sample's subset: CD45RA+ positively selected. The gene calls are TRBV5-5 and TRBJ2-2; D may be TRBD1 (5 bases). This sequence originates from a man aged 18-30 years in good health. The CDR3 spells CASRPQGDTGELFF. As DNA, the CDR3 is TGTGCCAGCAGGCCCCAAGGGGACACCGGGGAGCTGTTTTTT.